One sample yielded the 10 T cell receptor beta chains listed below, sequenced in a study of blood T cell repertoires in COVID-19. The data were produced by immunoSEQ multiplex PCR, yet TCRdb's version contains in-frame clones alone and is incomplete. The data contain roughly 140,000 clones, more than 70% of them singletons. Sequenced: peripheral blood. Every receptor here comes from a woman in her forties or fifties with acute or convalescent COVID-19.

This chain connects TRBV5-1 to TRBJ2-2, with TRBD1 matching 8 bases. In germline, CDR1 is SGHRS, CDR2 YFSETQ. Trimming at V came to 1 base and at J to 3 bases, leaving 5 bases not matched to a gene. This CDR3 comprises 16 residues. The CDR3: CASSLLGQEDTGELFF. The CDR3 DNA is TGCGCCAGCAGCTTGCTGGGACAGGAGGACACCGGGGAGCTGTTTTTT.

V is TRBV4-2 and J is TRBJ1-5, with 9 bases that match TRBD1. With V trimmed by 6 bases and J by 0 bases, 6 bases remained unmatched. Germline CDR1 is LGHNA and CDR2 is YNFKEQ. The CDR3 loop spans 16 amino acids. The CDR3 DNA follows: TGTGCCAGCAGTCAACAGGGGGCGATTAGCAATCAGCCCCAGCATTTT. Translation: CASSQQGAISNQPQHF.

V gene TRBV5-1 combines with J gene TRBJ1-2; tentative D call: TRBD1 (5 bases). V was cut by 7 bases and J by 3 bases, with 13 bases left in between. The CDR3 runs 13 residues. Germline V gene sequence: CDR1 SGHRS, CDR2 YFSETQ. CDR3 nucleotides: TGCGCCAGCGGGGGGGAGCGGGACTATGGCTACACCTTC. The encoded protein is CASGGERDYGYTF.

The CDR3 is CAWSRDRNQPQHF. CDR3 DNA: TGTGCCTGGAGTCGGGACAGAAATCAGCCCCAGCATTTT. The V call is TRBV30, the J call TRBJ1-5; 7 positions match TRBD1. The J segment lost 4 bases and the V segment lost 2 bases, leaving 2 bases of the junction unmatched. CDR3 length: 13 amino acids. The V gene's germline CDR1 is GTSNPN and CDR2 SVGIG (reference sequence).

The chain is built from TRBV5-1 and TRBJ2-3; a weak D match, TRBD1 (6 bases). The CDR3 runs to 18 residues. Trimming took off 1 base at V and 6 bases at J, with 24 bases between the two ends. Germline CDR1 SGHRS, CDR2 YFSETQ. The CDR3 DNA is TGCGCCAGCAGCTTGTACAGGGATCGGGCAGGCGGTCTGGATACGCAGTATTTT. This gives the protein CASSLYRDRAGGLDTQYF.

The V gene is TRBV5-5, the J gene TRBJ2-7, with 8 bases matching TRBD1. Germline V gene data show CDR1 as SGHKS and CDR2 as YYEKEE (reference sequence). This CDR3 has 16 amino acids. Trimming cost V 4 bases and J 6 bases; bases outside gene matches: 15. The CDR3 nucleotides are TGTGCCAGCAGCCCGATGTCCCAGGGGGCTTTCTCCGAGCAGTACTTC. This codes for CASSPMSQGAFSEQYF.

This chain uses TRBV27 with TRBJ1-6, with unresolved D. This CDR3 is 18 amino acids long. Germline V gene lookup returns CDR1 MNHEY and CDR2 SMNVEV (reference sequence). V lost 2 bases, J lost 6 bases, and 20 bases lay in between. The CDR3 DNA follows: TGTGCCAGCAGTTTAATCCCAGCGGGGAGGGTCCGTAATTCACCCCTCCACTTT. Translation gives CASSLIPAGRVRNSPLHF.

The CDR3 here is CSVGTSWEAFF. The CDR3 region has the DNA TGCAGCGTTGGGACATCCTGGGAAGCTTTCTTT. This chain connects TRBV29-1 to TRBJ1-1, with D possibly TRBD1 on 5 matching bases. Germline V gives CDR1 SQVTM, CDR2 ANQGSEA. The length of the CDR3 is 11 residues. Trimming stripped 4 bases from V and 8 bases from J, with 11 bases between.

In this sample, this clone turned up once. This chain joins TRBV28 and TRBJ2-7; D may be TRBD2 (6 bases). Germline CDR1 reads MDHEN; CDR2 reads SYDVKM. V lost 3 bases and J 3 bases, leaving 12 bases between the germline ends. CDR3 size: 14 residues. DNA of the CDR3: TGTGCCAGCAGTTTTTTAACGGGGGTCTACGAGCAGTACTTC. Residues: CASSFLTGVYEQYF. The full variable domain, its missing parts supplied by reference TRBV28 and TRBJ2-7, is DVKVTQSSRYLVKRTGEKVFLECVQDMDHENMFWYRQDPGLGLRLIYFSYDVKMKEKGDIPEGYSVSREKKERFSLILESASTNQTSMYLCASSFLTGVYEQYFGPGTRLTVT.

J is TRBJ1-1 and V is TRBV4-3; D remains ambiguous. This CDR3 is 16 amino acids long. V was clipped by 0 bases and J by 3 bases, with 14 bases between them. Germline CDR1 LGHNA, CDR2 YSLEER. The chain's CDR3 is CASSQDSGVDYTEAFF. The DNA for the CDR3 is TGCGCCAGCAGCCAAGATTCTGGAGTTGATTACACTGAAGCTTTCTTT.